This TCR beta chain was sequenced in a study of blood T cells in healthy people across ages. General observations from the study: Researchers report that TCR beta diversity correlated strongly with naive T cell percentage.

In the case of this clonotype: Its target is unknown.

Primed by a sample-barcoded 5' primer and a J-beta primer mix, a second PCR proceeded for roughly 7 to 12 cycles. Each cDNA molecule was tagged by a template-switch adaptor with 12 random nucleotides. In TCRdb, the 5' RACE reads were re-called with MiXCR into one record per CDR3 protein. The sample records approximately 800,000 distinct CDR3 sequences, 35% to 40% being singletons. Isolation per sample recovered at least 7 million PBMCs. Germline CDR1 is MNHNY and CDR2 is SVGAGI (reference sequence). V gave up 2 bases and J gave up 8 bases; unmatched junction bases: 6. This CDR3 is built from 15 residues.

The sequence was obtained from a man in his late teens or twenties in good health. J is TRBJ1-4 and V is TRBV6-6; 9 bases agree with TRBD1. Material: blood. The CDR3 loop is CASSYKGQGWEKLFF. For the CDR3, the DNA is TGTGCCAGCAGTTACAAGGGACAGGGATGGGAAAAACTGTTTTTT.